This T cell receptor (beta chain) is drawn from a study of shared clonotypes between healthy human individuals. Measured with immunoSEQ multiplex PCR; TCRdb has only the in-frame clones, and not every one. Found here are a few million clones, 90% to 97% of them singletons; the top ten hold over 0.1%. The CDR3 has 14 amino acids. The ends lost 6 bases at V and 4 bases at J; junction bases unmatched: 9. Per germline, CDR1 MNHNY and CDR2 SVGAGI (reference sequence). This chain links TRBV6-6 with TRBJ2-7; 7 bases line up with TRBD2. The origin of this receptor is a man aged 18 to 29 in good health. The sample taken for sequencing was naive CD4+ T cells sorted from blood. Subset of the sample: CD45RA+ positively selected. The CDR3 here is CASRVGQGGYEQYF. The CDR3 DNA reads as TGTGCCAGCAGAGTCGGGCAGGGAGGGTACGAGCAGTACTTC.